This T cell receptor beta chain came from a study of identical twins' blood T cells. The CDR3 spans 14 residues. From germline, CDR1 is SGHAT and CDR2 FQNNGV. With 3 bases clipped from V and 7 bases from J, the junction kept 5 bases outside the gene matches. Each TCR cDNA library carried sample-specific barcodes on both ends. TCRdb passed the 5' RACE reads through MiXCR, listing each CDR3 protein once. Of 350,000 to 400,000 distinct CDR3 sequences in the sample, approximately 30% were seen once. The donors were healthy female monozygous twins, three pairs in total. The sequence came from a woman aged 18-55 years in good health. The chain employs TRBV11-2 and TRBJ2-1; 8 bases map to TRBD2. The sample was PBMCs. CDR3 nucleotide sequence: TGTGCCAGCAGCTTGGGGACTAGAATGAATGAGCAGTTCTTC. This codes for CASSLGTRMNEQFF.